This T cell receptor beta chain comes out of a study of cytomegalovirus exposure and HLA in healthy donors. Study-wide results and limits: The productive fraction for most TCR beta V segments was about 87% or about 30% in an earlier analysis. Information on immune exposure was restricted to one variable (CMV serostatus).

Primers for the PCR totalled 60 Vbeta and 13 Jbeta. The protocol was immunoSEQ multiplex PCR, while the TCRdb copy is restricted to in-frame clones and leaves out a portion. The data show about 180,000 clones, with roughly four fifths seen just once and about 4.9% held by the top ten. CDR1 is SGHAT, CDR2 FQNNGV, per germline. The V segment lost 1 base and the J segment 5 bases; nucleotides outside the gene matches: 10. There are 17 residues in the CDR3. Turning to this clone: Its target is unknown.

Specimen: PBMCs. The chain carries TRBV11-2 and TRBJ1-1; TRBD1 matches 10 bases. This clonotype was sampled from a girl between 5 and 17 years old in good health and CMV-seropositive. This CDR3 is CASSLVVGTGDGTEAFF. CDR3 DNA sequence: TGTGCCAGCAGCTTAGTCGTCGGGACAGGGGATGGAACTGAAGCTTTCTTT.